One sample yielded the 6 T cell receptor beta chains listed below, sequenced in a study of T cells in Graves' hyperthyroidism and ophthalmopathy. TCR beta CDR3 sequences were amplified from RNA transcripts. The study used the HTBI primer set for a first-round RT-PCR of the TCR CDR3. Each CDR3 protein is one row after TCRdb ran MiXCR on the multiplex PCR reads. Of around 570,000 distinct CDR3 sequences in the sample, about 20% were seen once. The sequenced material came from blood. All receptors come from a man aged 40-50 years with Graves' ophthalmopathy.

As to this clonotype: Sequence at one end of the junction differs from germline and may be a read error. The chain combines TRBV6-2 or TRBV6-3 with TRBJ2-1; D unclear. The CDR3 is 17 residues long. Germline V gene data show CDR1 as MNHEY and CDR2 as SVGEGT. The CDR3 loop is CASSHSLVWVVSNEQFF. Written as DNA, the CDR3 is TGTGCCAGCAGTCACTCCTTAGTTTGGGTCGTAAGCAATGAGCAGTTCTTC.

This clonotype was found a few times. The chain carries TRBV5-8 and TRBJ2-5, with 12 bases that match TRBD2. Germline CDR1 reads SGHTS; CDR2 reads YDEGEE. This CDR3 is 17 amino acids long. V lost 0 bases, J lost 2 bases, and 5 bases stayed unmatched. The CDR3, as DNA: TGTGCCAGCAGCTTGGGCCTAGCGGGGGGGCATCAAGAGACCCAGTACTTC. Translated, it gives CASSLGLAGGHQETQYF. Filled out from reference TRBV5-8 and TRBJ2-5, the complete variable domain reads EAGVTQSPTHLIKTRGQQATLRCSPISGHTSVYWYQQALGLGLQFLLWYDEGEERNRGNFPPRFSGRQFPNYSSELNVNALELEDSALYLCASSLGLAGGHQETQYFGPGTRLLVL.

Written as DNA, the CDR3 is TGTGCCAGCAGGTCCCTGACTAGCGGGAGTCGGGTGTCTGGCGAGCAGTACTTC. Translating it yields CASRSLTSGSRVSGEQYF. The V gene is TRBV28, the J gene TRBJ2-7, with TRBD2 matching 12 bases. The CDR3 totals 18 residues. Germline V lookup: CDR1 MDHEN, CDR2 SYDVKM. Trimming removed 6 bases from V and 6 bases from J; junction bases left unmatched: 18.

This rearrangement joins TRBV7-8 to TRBJ2-3; the match to TRBD2 covers 11 bases. CDR1 and CDR2 from the germline V gene are SGHVS and FQNEAQ. After removal of 4 bases from V and 5 bases from J, the junction contained 8 bases not matched to a gene. There are 16 residues in the CDR3. The CDR3 loop reads CASSWDISGRGDTQYF. Here the CDR3 DNA reads TGTGCCAGCAGCTGGGATATTAGCGGGAGGGGAGATACGCAGTATTTT. Full variable domain (outside the CDR3, taken from reference TRBV7-8 and TRBJ2-3): GAGVSQSPRYKVAKRGQDVALRCDPISGHVSLFWYQQALGQGPEFLTYFQNEAQLDKSGLPSDRFFAERPEGSVSTLKIQRTQQEDSAVYLCASSWDISGRGDTQYFGPGTRLTVL.

This clonotype was observed at least ten times. The chain couples TRBV30 to TRBJ2-1; 13 nucleotides align to TRBD2. The CDR3 sequence is 16 residues long. Germline CDR1 reads GTSNPN; CDR2 reads SVGIG (reference sequence). The trim removed 2 bases at V and 7 bases at J, leaving 8 bases unmatched. Here the CDR3 DNA reads TGTGCCTGGAGTAGGCCACTAGCGGGAGGGCGGAATGAGCAGTTCTTC. Translated, it gives CAWSRPLAGGRNEQFF.

V gene TRBV9 combines with J gene TRBJ2-3; unclear D gene. The V gene's germline CDR1 is SGDLS and CDR2 YYNGEE. Trimming took 0 bases from V and 6 from J, leaving 8 bases between them. The CDR3 spans 13 residues. CDR3 amino acids: CASSVGSRDTQYF. The DNA for the CDR3 is TGTGCCAGCAGCGTAGGGAGCCGGGATACGCAGTATTTT.